This TCR beta chain was identified in a study of blood T cell repertoires in COVID-19 (dated by TCRdb to 2018 to 2021). Concerning the study at large: Samples covering the acute and convalescent phases of COVID-19 were provided by collaborators in the United States, Italy and Spain. The material from the prospective study consisted of cDNA or gDNA derived from T cells, B-cell-depleted T cells, or PBMCs. Deeply sampled blood TCRbeta repertoires from subjects exposed to, actively infected with, or recovered from COVID-19 were included in the dataset. A freely available public database, intended as a resource for researchers studying the immune response to SARS-CoV-2, is where the repertoires were released. Samples were obtained from the ongoing ImmuneRACE study (first 160 participants) and from 1,254 subjects provided by 6 global collaborators. A de-identified subject ID, COVID-19 status, age in years and sex were almost always included in the sample metadata. Where HLA class I and class II types were available, the types were taken from metadata supplied by the sample provider, not from assay-based typing. Overall study outcomes, separate from this receptor: How much clinical and demographic metadata was included differed by source and by participant, and the metadata was provided uncurated.

TCRbeta CDR3 regions were amplified from genomic DNA by means of the immunoSEQ Assay, a bias-controlled multiplex PCR. On the study's bioinformatics: The number of nucleated cells in each sample was estimated by amplification of reference gene primers within the assay. Sequence reads were collapsed and filtered to measure the absolute abundance of every unique TCRbeta CDR3 rearrangement. Productive Simpson clonality was computed per sample as the square root of Simpson's diversity index over productive rearrangements. The table comes from immuneACCESS by way of TCRdb, which keeps in-frame sequences with V and J called. Part of the clones is missing from these tables; in studies checked, under half for an unresolved V gene and the rest for unknown reasons. Clone size and V and J calls were adopted from that table, with D and trimming inferred from the DNA. This sample comprises about 110,000 clones, about 90% of them detected only once. Around 1.1% of the sample is in the top ten clones.

Each collaborating institution followed its own protocols to collect whole blood in K2EDTA tubes. For TCRbeta analysis, collaborators shipped samples as frozen whole blood, isolated PBMCs, or DNA extracted from either of those sample types. Comments on this clone: This receptor's antigen is unknown. No much larger clone is present one base from it, and per-base qualities are unavailable.

From a lookup of the germline V gene, CDR1 and CDR2 are SGHRS and YFSETQ. Measured from the cysteine to the phenylalanine, the CDR3 is 15 residues long. Only the CDR3 DNA stays, 45 bases, in frame from base 1. The V end gives up 4 bases and the J end 6 bases, leaving 11 bases in the junction not matched to a gene. The receptor's source is a human donor in a cohort sampled during active COVID-19. The sample consisted of peripheral blood. The sequence joins TRBV5-1 to TRBJ2-3, and TRBD2 aligns with 7 junction nucleotides. DNA sequence: TGCGCCAGCAGCGGGGGGACTATCAAGAGGGATACGCAGTATTTT. Its product reads: CASSGGTIKRDTQYF.